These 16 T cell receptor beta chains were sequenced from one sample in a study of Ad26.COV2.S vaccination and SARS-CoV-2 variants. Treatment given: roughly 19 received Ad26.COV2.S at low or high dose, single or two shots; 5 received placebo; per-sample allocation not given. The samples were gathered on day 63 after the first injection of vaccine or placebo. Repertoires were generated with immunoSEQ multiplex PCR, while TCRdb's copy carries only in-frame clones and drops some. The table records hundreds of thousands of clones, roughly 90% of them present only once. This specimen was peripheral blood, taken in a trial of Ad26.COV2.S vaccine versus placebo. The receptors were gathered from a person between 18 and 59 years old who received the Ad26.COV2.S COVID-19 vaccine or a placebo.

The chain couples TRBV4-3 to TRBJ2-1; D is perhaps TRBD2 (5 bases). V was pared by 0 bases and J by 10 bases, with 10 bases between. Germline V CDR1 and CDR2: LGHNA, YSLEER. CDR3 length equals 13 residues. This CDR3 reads CASSQDRWREQFF. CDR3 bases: TGCGCCAGCAGCCAAGATCGATGGAGGGAGCAGTTCTTC.

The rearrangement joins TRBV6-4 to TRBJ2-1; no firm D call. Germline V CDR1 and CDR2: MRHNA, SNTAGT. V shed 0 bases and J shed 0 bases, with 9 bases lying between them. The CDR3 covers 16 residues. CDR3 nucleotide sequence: TGTGCCAGCAGTGACTCTTTTCGGACCTCCTACAATGAGCAGTTCTTC. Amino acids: CASSDSFRTSYNEQFF.

The CDR3 DNA is TGTGCCAGCAGTCAGGACATAAGCTATCAGCCCCAGCATTTT. It encodes CASSQDISYQPQHF. This chain links TRBV6-2 or TRBV6-3 with TRBJ1-5, with D maybe TRBD1 (5 bases). The CDR3 is made up of 14 amino acids. Trimming left V 5 bases short and J 5 bases short, with 13 bases between. Germline V gene data show CDR1 as MNHEY and CDR2 as SVGEGT.

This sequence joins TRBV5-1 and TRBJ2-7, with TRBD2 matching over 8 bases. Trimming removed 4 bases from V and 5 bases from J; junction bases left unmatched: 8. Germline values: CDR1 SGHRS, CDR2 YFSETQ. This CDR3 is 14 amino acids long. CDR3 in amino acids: CASSTGTSLNEQYF. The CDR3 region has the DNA TGCGCCAGCAGCACCGGGACTAGTCTCAACGAGCAGTACTTC.

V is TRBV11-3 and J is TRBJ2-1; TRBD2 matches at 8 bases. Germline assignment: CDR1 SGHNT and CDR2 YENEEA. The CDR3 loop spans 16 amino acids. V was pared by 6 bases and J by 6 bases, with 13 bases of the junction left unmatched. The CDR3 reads CASSSGLGALFNEQFF. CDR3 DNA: TGTGCCAGCAGTTCGGGACTAGGAGCCCTGTTCAATGAGCAGTTCTTC.

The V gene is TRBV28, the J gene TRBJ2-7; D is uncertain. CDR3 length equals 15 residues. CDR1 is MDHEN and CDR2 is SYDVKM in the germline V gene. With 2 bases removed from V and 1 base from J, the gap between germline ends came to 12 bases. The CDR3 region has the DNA TGTGCCAGCAGTTTAGTGGGGTGGGAATCCTACGAGCAGTACTTC. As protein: CASSLVGWESYEQYF.

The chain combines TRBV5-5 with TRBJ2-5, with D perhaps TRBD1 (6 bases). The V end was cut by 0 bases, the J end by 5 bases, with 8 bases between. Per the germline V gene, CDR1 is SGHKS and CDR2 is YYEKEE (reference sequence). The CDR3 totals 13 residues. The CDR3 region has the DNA TGTGCCAGCAGCTTGGAGGGGGAGGAGACCCAGTACTTC. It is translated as CASSLEGEETQYF. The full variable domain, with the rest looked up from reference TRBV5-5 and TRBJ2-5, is DAGVTQSPTHLIKTRGQQVTLRCSPISGHKSVSWYQQVLGQGPQFIFQYYEKEERGRGNFPDRFSARQFPNYSSELNVNALLLGDSALYLCASSLEGEETQYFGPGTRLLVL.

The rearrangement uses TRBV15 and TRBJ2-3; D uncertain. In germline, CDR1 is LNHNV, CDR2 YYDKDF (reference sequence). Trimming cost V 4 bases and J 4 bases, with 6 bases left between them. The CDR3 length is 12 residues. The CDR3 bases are TGTGCCACCAGCATCACCCCAGATACGCAGTATTTT. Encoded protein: CATSITPDTQYF.

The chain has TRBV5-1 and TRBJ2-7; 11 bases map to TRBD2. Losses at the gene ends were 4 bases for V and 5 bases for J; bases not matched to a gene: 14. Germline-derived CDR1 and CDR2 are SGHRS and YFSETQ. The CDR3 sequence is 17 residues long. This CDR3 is CASSRGLAVDLEDEQYF. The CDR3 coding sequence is TGCGCCAGCAGCCGGGGACTAGCGGTAGACCTTGAGGACGAGCAGTACTTC.

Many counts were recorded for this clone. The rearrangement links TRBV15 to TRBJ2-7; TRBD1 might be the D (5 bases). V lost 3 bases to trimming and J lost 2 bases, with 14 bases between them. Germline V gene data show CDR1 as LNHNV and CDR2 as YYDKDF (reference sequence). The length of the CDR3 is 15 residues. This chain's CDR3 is CATSRGTQGAYEQYF. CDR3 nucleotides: TGTGCCACCAGCAGGGGTACCCAGGGCGCCTACGAGCAGTACTTC. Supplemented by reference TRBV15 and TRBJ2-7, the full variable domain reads DAMVIQNPRYQVTQFGKPVTLSCSQTLNHNVMYWYQQKSSQAPKLLFHYYDKDFNNEADTPDNFQSRRPNTSFCFLDIRSPGLGDTAMYLCATSRGTQGAYEQYFGPGTRLTVT.

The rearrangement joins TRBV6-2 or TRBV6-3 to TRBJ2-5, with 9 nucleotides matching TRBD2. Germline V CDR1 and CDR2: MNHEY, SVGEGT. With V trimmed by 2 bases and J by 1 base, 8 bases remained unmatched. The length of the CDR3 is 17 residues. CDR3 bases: TGTGCCAGCAGTTACCCCCTAGCGGGACCCTCCCAAGAGACCCAGTACTTC. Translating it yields CASSYPLAGPSQETQYF.

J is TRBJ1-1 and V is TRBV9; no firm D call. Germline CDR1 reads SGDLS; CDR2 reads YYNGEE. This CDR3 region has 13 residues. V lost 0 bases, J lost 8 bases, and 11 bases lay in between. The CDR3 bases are TGTGCCAGCAGCGTAGCGGTGGCTACAGAAGCTTTCTTT. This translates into CASSVAVATEAFF.

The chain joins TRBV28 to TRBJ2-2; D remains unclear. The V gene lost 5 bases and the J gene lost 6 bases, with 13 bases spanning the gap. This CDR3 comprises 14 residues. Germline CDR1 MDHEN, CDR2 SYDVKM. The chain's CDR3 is CASSGPRGAGELFF. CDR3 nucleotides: TGTGCCAGCAGTGGCCCGAGAGGCGCCGGGGAGCTGTTTTTT.

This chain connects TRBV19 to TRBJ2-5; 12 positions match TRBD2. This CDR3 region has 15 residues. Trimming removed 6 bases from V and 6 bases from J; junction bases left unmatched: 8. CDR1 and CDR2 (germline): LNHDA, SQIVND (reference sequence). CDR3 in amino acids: CASSPATSGRQTQYF. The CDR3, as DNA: TGTGCCAGTAGCCCCGCGACTAGCGGGAGACAGACCCAGTACTTC.

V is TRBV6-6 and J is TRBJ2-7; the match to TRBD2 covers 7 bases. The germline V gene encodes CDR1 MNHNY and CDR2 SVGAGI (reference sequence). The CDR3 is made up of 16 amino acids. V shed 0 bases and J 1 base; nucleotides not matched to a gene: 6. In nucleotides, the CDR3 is TGTGCCAGCAGTTACTCGAGGCTAGCGGATTCCTACGAGCAGTACTTC. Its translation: CASSYSRLADSYEQYF.

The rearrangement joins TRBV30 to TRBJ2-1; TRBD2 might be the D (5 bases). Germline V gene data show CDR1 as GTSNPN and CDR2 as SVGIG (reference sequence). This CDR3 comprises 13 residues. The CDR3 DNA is TGTGGCTGCTCGGTAGTGGGCCGGGGTGAGCAGTTCTTC. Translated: CGCSVVGRGEQFF.